The 5 T cell receptor beta chains reported below all come from one sample, sequenced in a study of cytomegalovirus exposure and HLA in healthy donors. Method: immunoSEQ multiplex PCR; TCRdb's copy keeps in-frame clones and lacks some. The profile shows more than 300,000 clones, roughly 90% of them singletons. The source material was PBMCs. The source is a woman aged 18-35 years in good health and CMV-seronegative.

V usage is TRBV28 and J usage is TRBJ2-7, with TRBD2 matching over 9 bases. V trimming: 1 base; J trimming: 5 bases; junction bases outside the gene matches: 6. The CDR3 covers 15 residues. Germline CDR1 reads MDHEN; CDR2 reads SYDVKM. CDR3 DNA: TGTGCCAGCAGTTTATTTAGGCGGGAGGGAGACGAGCAGTACTTC. This codes for CASSLFRREGDEQYF.

This chain connects TRBV30 to TRBJ2-5; weak D call: TRBD2 (5 bases). CDR3 size: 13 residues. Germline V gene sequence: CDR1 GTSNPN, CDR2 SVGIG (reference sequence). Trimming removed 4 bases from V and 2 bases from J, with 11 bases in between. The CDR3: CAWTRESQETQYF. DNA for the CDR3: TGTGCCTGGACAAGGGAGTCACAAGAGACCCAGTACTTC.

Concerning this clone: Other DNA sequences in this sample translate to the same CDR3. The V call is TRBV6-1, the J call TRBJ1-1; TRBD1 agrees at 11 bases. V lost 3 bases to trimming and J lost 3 bases; unmatched junction nucleotides: 3. Germline V lookup: CDR1 MNHNS, CDR2 SASEGT. The CDR3 sequence is 15 residues long. CDR3 protein: CASSERTGGDTEAFF. The CDR3, as DNA: TGTGCCAGCAGTGAGAGGACAGGGGGCGACACTGAAGCTTTCTTT.

In this sample, this clone turned up once. This chain uses TRBV9 with TRBJ2-1; the D gene is possibly TRBD1 (5 bases). There are 15 residues in the CDR3. Germline V lookup: CDR1 SGDLS, CDR2 YYNGEE. V lost 0 bases to trimming and J lost 8 bases, with 15 bases between them. In nucleotides, the CDR3 is TGTGCCAGCAGCGTAGAGGTAGCAGGGTTCGATGAGCAGTTCTTC. Amino acid sequence: CASSVEVAGFDEQFF.

CDR3 sequence reads: CASSPAGTGDHYGYTF. CDR3 coding DNA: TGCGCCAGCAGCCCAGCTGGTACAGGGGATCATTATGGCTACACCTTC. This chain uses TRBV4-1 with TRBJ1-2, with 7 bases lining up with TRBD1. CDR1 MGHRA and CDR2 YSYEKL come from the germline V gene. The CDR3 contains 16 residues. The J segment lost 5 bases and the V segment lost 4 bases, leaving 13 bases of the junction unmatched.